A single sample is the source of the 15 T cell receptor beta chains below, sequenced in a study of OX40 agonist ivuxolimab in advanced cancers. Clones were sequenced by immunoSEQ multiplex PCR, and TCRdb holds only the in-frame ones, with some missing. The repertoire holds tens of thousands of clones, with roughly 87% as singletons. The sequenced sample was CD4+ or CD8+ T cells sorted from blood, obtained in a trial of the OX40 agonist ivuxolimab. Source of these receptors: an adult with an advanced solid tumor such as melanoma, head and neck, liver or kidney cancer.

The genes are TRBV27 and TRBJ2-7; D tentatively reads TRBD1 or TRBD2 (6 bases each). Germline V gene data show CDR1 as MNHEY and CDR2 as SMNVEV (reference sequence). V lost 7 bases, J lost 1 base, and 14 bases lay in between. This CDR3 contains 14 residues. The CDR3 protein is CASMYREVSYEQYV. Written as DNA, the CDR3 is TGTGCCAGCATGTACAGGGAGGTTTCCTACGAGCAGTACGTC.

The CDR3 protein is CASSQAEDQPQHF. The CDR3 DNA follows: TGTGCCAGCAGCCAGGCGGAGGATCAGCCCCAGCATTTT. This rearrangement joins TRBV7-6 to TRBJ1-5; D is ambiguous. The CDR3 is made up of 13 amino acids. With 5 bases removed from V and 5 bases from J, the gap between germline ends came to 10 bases. Germline CDR1 is SGHVS and CDR2 is FNYEAQ.

The chain links TRBV5-1 to TRBJ2-2, with TRBD1 matching over 10 bases. The germline V gene encodes CDR1 SGHRS and CDR2 YFSETQ. The V gene end was trimmed by 4 bases and the J gene end by 3 bases; junction bases not matched to a gene: 6. The CDR3 sequence is 16 residues long. The CDR3 spells CASSIPGTGDTGELFF. The CDR3 nucleotides are TGCGCCAGCAGCATCCCCGGGACAGGGGACACCGGGGAGCTGTTTTTT.

V usage is TRBV11-2 and J usage is TRBJ2-7; D call uncertain. CDR1 SGHAT and CDR2 FQNNGV come from the germline V gene. Trimming took 3 bases from V and 4 from J, leaving 16 bases between them. The CDR3 has 15 residues. The CDR3 nucleotides are TGTGCCAGCAGCTTCGGACGGGTCAGAACTTACGAGCAGTACTTC. It yields the protein CASSFGRVRTYEQYF.

V usage is TRBV12-1 and J usage is TRBJ1-5; the table gives TRBD1 as D, unverified against the DNA. TRBV12-1 has pseudogene status. The CDR3 loop spans 14 amino acids. Here the CDR3 reads CASSYRGQNQPQHF. The CDR3 DNA follows: TGTGCCAGCAGCTACAGGGGCCAAAATCAGCCCCAGCATTTT.

V is TRBV28 and J is TRBJ2-7; D unresolved. Germline assignment: CDR1 MDHEN and CDR2 SYDVKM. This CDR3 is built from 13 residues. The V end lost 1 base, the J end lost 3 bases, and 7 bases lay between the germline ends. In DNA, the CDR3 is TGTGCCAGCAGTTTATCAGGATTCTACGAGCAGTACGTC. Amino acids: CASSLSGFYEQYV.

The chain uses TRBV19 and TRBJ2-7; D not resolved. V lost 6 bases, J lost 0 bases, and 12 bases lay in between. CDR1 is LNHDA, CDR2 SQIVND, per germline (reference sequence). This CDR3 region has 14 residues. In nucleotides, the CDR3 is TGTGCCAGTAGCACCTCCGGCCTCTCCTACGAGCAGTACTTC. Its translation is CASSTSGLSYEQYF. Full variable domain (outside the CDR3, taken from reference TRBV19 and TRBJ2-7): DGGITQSPKYLFRKEGQNVTLSCEQNLNHDAMYWYRQDPGQGLRLIYYSQIVNDFQKGDIAEGYSVSREKKESFPLTVTSAQKNPTAFYLCASSTSGLSYEQYFGPGTRLTVT.

In regard to this clone: This CDR3 is also generated by other DNA sequences in the sample. J is TRBJ2-7 and V is TRBV27; D is uncertain. The CDR3 contains 13 residues. Germline lookup yields CDR1 MNHEY and CDR2 SMNVEV (reference sequence). With 6 bases removed from V and 7 bases from J, the gap between germline ends came to 16 bases. This chain's CDR3 is CASSPRRGLEQYV. In DNA form, the CDR3 reads TGTGCCAGCAGCCCGCGCCGCGGCCTGGAGCAGTACGTC.

This chain links TRBV13 with TRBJ2-7; maybe TRBD1 (6 bases). The CDR3 length is 15 residues. Germline values: CDR1 PRHDT, CDR2 FYEKMQ (reference sequence). Between the trimmed V and J ends, which lost 5 bases and 2 bases, there was a span of 16 bases. CDR3 DNA: TGTGCCAGCAGCCCCTACAGGGATTCGGCCTACGAGCAGTACTTC. This encodes CASSPYRDSAYEQYF.

This clone has a single count. This chain connects TRBV5-1 to TRBJ2-1, with D possibly matching TRBD1 (5 bases). Trimming stripped 0 bases from V and 2 bases from J, with 6 bases between. The CDR3 covers 14 residues. Per germline, CDR1 SGHRS and CDR2 YFSETQ. The CDR3 here is CASSLEGAYNEQFF. CDR3 sequence (DNA): TGCGCCAGCAGCTTGGAAGGGGCCTACAATGAGCAGTTCTTC.

The chain couples TRBV23-1 to TRBJ2-7; D is perhaps TRBD1 (6 bases). TRBV23-1 qualifies as an ORF whose function is uncertain. Trimming took 1 base from V and 4 from J, leaving 17 bases between them. CDR3 length equals 16 residues. CDR3 sequence reads: CASSQLTGIREYEQYV. DNA for the CDR3: TGCGCCAGCAGTCAATTGACAGGAATAAGGGAGTACGAGCAGTACGTC.

This rearrangement joins TRBV10-2 to TRBJ2-7, with 12 bases that match TRBD1. The CDR3 has 14 amino acids. Germline CDR1 and CDR2: WSHSY and SAAADI. The CDR3: CASNEGQGAHEQYV. The CDR3 bases are TGCGCCAGCAATGAGGGACAGGGGGCGCACGAGCAGTACGTC.

This clone was recorded a few times. The chain has TRBV28 and TRBJ2-7; TRBD1 might be the D (6 bases). CDR1 and CDR2 (germline): MDHEN, SYDVKM. Trimming cost V 5 bases and J 3 bases, with 20 bases left between them. The CDR3 extends over 16 amino acids. CDR3 DNA sequence: TGTGCCAGCAGTAGGGCGTGGGTACAGGGAAACTACGAGCAGTACGTC. Its protein product is CASSRAWVQGNYEQYV.

This clone showed up just once. The V gene is TRBV5-4, the J gene TRBJ2-2; 8 bases agree with TRBD1. V gave up 3 bases and J gave up 6 bases; unmatched junction bases: 10. The V gene's germline CDR1 is SGHNT and CDR2 YYREEE (reference sequence). This CDR3 region has 16 residues. CDR3 sequence: CASSSEGQGAPGELFF. The CDR3, as DNA: TGTGCCAGCAGCTCTGAGGGCCAGGGGGCGCCCGGGGAGCTGTTTTTT. Full variable domain (rest looked up from reference TRBV5-4 and TRBJ2-2): ETGVTQSPTHLIKTRGQQVTLRCSSQSGHNTVSWYQQALGQGPQFIFQYYREEENGRGNFPPRFSGLQFPNYSSELNVNALELDDSALYLCASSSEGQGAPGELFFGEGSRLTVL.

The V gene is TRBV5-1, the J gene TRBJ2-7; the D gene is possibly TRBD2 (5 bases). The V and J ends lost 2 bases and 4 bases respectively, with 13 bases between them. The CDR3 sequence is 14 residues long. CDR1 and CDR2 from the germline V gene are SGHRS and YFSETQ. The CDR3 is CASSFEGGGYEQYF. In nucleotides, the CDR3 is TGCGCCAGCAGCTTTGAGGGCGGTGGGTACGAGCAGTACTTC.